The entry below gives a single T cell receptor beta chain sequence along with its context. Its target is unknown. The entry originates in a study of T cell responses to AZD1222 COVID-19 vaccine. The table came from immunoSEQ multiplex PCR; TCRdb's copy has only in-frame clones and leaves some out. Recorded for this sample: 150,000 or so clones. The V and J ends lost 5 bases and 7 bases, in that order; junction bases with no gene match: 7. The CDR3 runs 14 residues. CDR1 and CDR2 from the germline V gene are SEHNR and FQNEAQ (reference sequence). Study-wide points: Rises in breadth and depth of Spike-specific TCRs came after two AZD1222 doses.

The V call is TRBV7-9, the J call TRBJ1-5; TRBD1 matches at 8 bases. This clonotype was sampled from an adult in good health. Material: peripheral blood. Written as DNA, the CDR3 is TGTGCCAGCAGCCTGACAGGGGTGGGACAGCCCCAGCATTTT. Translated, it gives CASSLTGVGQPQHF.